Listed here are 23 T cell receptor beta chains from one sample, sequenced in a study of early T cells in non-severe SARS-CoV-2 infection. TCRdb independently ran MiXCR on the 5' RACE reads; one entry per CDR3 protein. The table shows tens of thousands of distinct CDR3 sequences, with around 16% occurring only once. What was sequenced was whole blood. Source of these receptors: an adult who was a healthcare worker with PCR-confirmed SARS-CoV-2 infection or an uninfected control (not recorded which).

This clonotype was seen many times. V gene TRBV7-6 combines with J gene TRBJ2-3, with TRBD2 identical over 11 bases. The junction had 10 bases not matched to a gene; V was cut back by 5 bases and J by 3 bases. The CDR3 loop spans 17 amino acids. The V gene's germline CDR1 is SGHVS and CDR2 FNYEAQ. The CDR3 nucleotides read TGTGCCAGCAGCCGAGACCCCGGACTAGCGGGTACAGATACGCAGTATTTT. This gives the protein CASSRDPGLAGTDTQYF.

The chain links TRBV20-1 to TRBJ2-3; possibly TRBD1 for D (5 bases). This CDR3 region has 14 residues. In germline, CDR1 is DFQATT, CDR2 SNEGSKA (reference sequence). V lost 4 bases and J lost 0, with 11 bases in between. The CDR3 protein is CSATQAPSTDTQYF. CDR3 bases: TGCAGTGCTACACAGGCCCCGAGCACAGATACGCAGTATTTT.

A few counts support this clonotype. The chain uses TRBV20-1 and TRBJ2-4; D may be TRBD2 (6 bases). Germline-derived CDR1 and CDR2 are DFQATT and SNEGSKA (reference sequence). CDR3 length: 11 amino acids. Trimming left V 5 bases short and J 7 bases short, with 9 bases between. This CDR3 reads CSAPAGNIQYF. Written as DNA, the CDR3 is TGCAGTGCTCCGGCGGGGAACATTCAGTACTTC.

This clonotype was picked up a small number of times. The chain is built from TRBV6-5 and TRBJ2-7, with TRBD2 matching over 11 bases. Germline CDR1 is MNHEY and CDR2 is SVGAGI. J was trimmed by 3 bases and V by 8 bases; bases with no gene match: 3. The CDR3 has 13 amino acids. The CDR3 DNA follows: TGTGCCAGCCAACTAGCGGGGGACTACGAGCAGTACTTC. It codes for CASQLAGDYEQYF.

V usage is TRBV25-1 and J usage is TRBJ2-7; D possibly corresponds to TRBD1 (5 bases). The CDR3 contains 15 residues. CDR1 is MGHDK, CDR2 SYGVNS, per germline. V was shortened by 3 bases and J by 5 bases, with 17 bases between the two germline ends. CDR3 in amino acids: CASSDTAWGKHEQYF. The CDR3 bases are TGTGCCAGCAGTGATACGGCGTGGGGCAAGCACGAGCAGTACTTC.

The chain couples TRBV29-1 to TRBJ2-1; TRBD1 matches 8 bases. The CDR3 length is 11 residues. J lost 16 bases, V lost 8 bases, and 13 bases had no gene match. CDR1 is SQVTM, CDR2 ANQGSEA, per germline. The CDR3 protein is CSIRTGPWQFF. The DNA of the CDR3 is TGCAGCATACGGACAGGGCCGTGGCAATTCTTC.

This clonotype turned up a few times. This chain joins TRBV3-1 and TRBJ2-5; the D call may be TRBD1 or TRBD2 (6 bases each). Germline lookup yields CDR1 LGHDT and CDR2 YNNKEL (reference sequence). This CDR3 is built from 16 residues. Trimming removed 4 bases at V and 3 bases at J, with 18 bases between. The CDR3 DNA reads TGTGCCAGCAGCCTTATGGGGGGCCCAGTCAAAGAGACCCAGTACTTC. Translation gives CASSLMGGPVKETQYF.

The rearrangement links TRBV6-1 to TRBJ1-3, with 7 positions matching TRBD1. Per the germline V gene, CDR1 is MNHNS and CDR2 is SASEGT. CDR3 size: 13 residues. J gave up 4 bases and V 6 bases, and 3 bases lay outside the gene matches. CDR3: CASSQGGGNTIYF. As DNA, the CDR3 is TGTGCCAGCAGCCAGGGGGGAGGAAACACCATATATTTT.

CDR3 DNA: TGCAGTGCTAGGACAAATCCTGAAGCTTTCTTT. Its translation is CSARTNPEAFF. The chain couples TRBV20-1 to TRBJ1-1; D remains ambiguous. Germline V gene lookup returns CDR1 DFQATT and CDR2 SNEGSKA (reference sequence). The CDR3 extends over 11 amino acids. Trimming stripped 3 bases from V and 6 bases from J, with 8 bases between.

The table lists this clonotype with a few counts. This chain joins TRBV7-9 and TRBJ2-3; either TRBD1 or TRBD2 may supply D (6 bases each). This CDR3 is 15 amino acids long. The V gene lost 4 bases and the J gene lost 0 bases, with 11 bases spanning the gap. The V gene's germline CDR1 is SEHNR and CDR2 FQNEAQ (reference sequence). The CDR3 DNA follows: TGTGCCAGCAGCTGGTCGGGGGCCAGCACAGATACGCAGTATTTT. Translated, it gives CASSWSGASTDTQYF.

This clonotype was seen more than once but under ten times. This chain joins TRBV29-1 and TRBJ1-2; D remains ambiguous. V lost 0 bases and J 4 bases, leaving 12 bases between the germline ends. Germline-derived CDR1 and CDR2 are SQVTM and ANQGSEA. CDR3 length equals 14 residues. The CDR3 DNA reads TGCAGCGTTGAAGATGGAACGGGCGGCTATGGCTACACCTTC. It translates to CSVEDGTGGYGYTF.

This clonotype was counted between two and nine times. The chain combines TRBV5-1 with TRBJ2-5; 7 bases are shared with TRBD2. Unmatched junction bases numbered 7, after V lost 4 bases and J lost 1 base. The CDR3 is made up of 15 amino acids. Looked up from germline, CDR1 is SGHRS and CDR2 is YFSETQ. This CDR3 reads CASSIRTSPQETQYF. CDR3 nucleotides: TGCGCCAGCAGCATCCGGACTAGTCCCCAAGAGACCCAGTACTTC.

This clonotype was seen many times. The chain uses TRBV6-5 and TRBJ2-1, with 8 bases that match TRBD2. V lost 2 bases and J lost 5; bases outside the gene matches: 5. Germline V gives CDR1 MNHEY, CDR2 SVGAGI. The CDR3 is 15 residues long. The CDR3 coding sequence is TGTGCCAGCAGTTACCGGGAGGGCCACCACAATGAGCAGTTCTTC. It codes for CASSYREGHHNEQFF.

V is TRBV25-1 and J is TRBJ1-4, with D possibly TRBD1 on 5 matching bases. CDR3 size: 14 residues. V was cut by 5 bases and J by 3 bases, with 10 bases left in between. In germline, CDR1 is MGHDK, CDR2 SYGVNS. CDR3 region: CASSWGGANEKLFF. CDR3 in DNA: TGTGCCAGCAGTTGGGGAGGGGCTAATGAAAAACTGTTTTTT. The full variable domain, its missing parts supplied by reference TRBV25-1 and TRBJ1-4, is EADIYQTPRYLVIGTGKKITLECSQTMGHDKMYWYQQDPGMELHLIHYSYGVNSTEKGDLSSESTVSRIRTEHFPLTLESARPSHTSQYLCASSWGGANEKLFFGSGTQLSVL.

Ten or more counts support this clonotype. V and J are TRBV24-1 and TRBJ2-7; tentative D call: TRBD2 (5 bases). The germline gives CDR1 KGHDR, CDR2 SFDVKD. This CDR3 comprises 13 residues. The V end was cut by 9 bases, the J end by 5 bases, with 16 bases between. The CDR3 is CATSASGYNEQYF. In DNA form, the CDR3 reads TGTGCCACCTCCGCCTCGGGATACAACGAGCAGTACTTC.

This clonotype has more than one count but fewer than ten. The V and J genes are TRBV6-5 and TRBJ1-4; 9 nucleotides match TRBD1. Losses at the gene ends were 0 bases for V and 8 bases for J; bases not matched to a gene: 10. The CDR3 has 17 amino acids. The germline gives CDR1 MNHEY, CDR2 SVGAGI. CDR3 bases: TGTGCCAGCAGTTACTCCCATCCGGGACAGGGCTGGGAAAAACTGTTTTTT. Its protein product is CASSYSHPGQGWEKLFF.

V gene TRBV9 combines with J gene TRBJ2-2; D uncertain. The CDR3 runs to 13 residues. With 4 bases removed from V and 6 bases from J, the gap between germline ends came to 10 bases. Germline CDR1 reads SGDLS; CDR2 reads YYNGEE. CDR3: CASSPSDAGELFF. CDR3 nucleotide sequence: TGTGCCAGCAGCCCTTCCGACGCCGGGGAGCTGTTTTTT. Full variable domain (rest looked up from reference TRBV9 and TRBJ2-2): DSGVTQTPKHLITATGQRVTLRCSPRSGDLSVYWYQQSLDQGLQFLIQYYNGEERAKGNILERFSAQQFPDLHSELNLSSLELGDSALYFCASSPSDAGELFFGEGSRLTVL.

The DNA for the CDR3 is TGTGCCAGCAGTGAGAGGGGGCCAGCGGGAGTAGGCGTACGGTCCTACAATGAGCAGTTCTTC. This sequence encodes CASSERGPAGVGVRSYNEQFF. The chain joins TRBV2 to TRBJ2-1; TRBD2 might be the D (8 bases). V shed 3 bases and J shed 1 base, with 28 bases lying between them. CDR1 SNHLY and CDR2 FYNNEI come from the germline V gene. The CDR3 has 21 residues.

The chain links TRBV20-1 to TRBJ1-3; possibly TRBD1 for D (5 bases). Germline lookup yields CDR1 DFQATT and CDR2 SNEGSKA (reference sequence). Trimming took 4 bases from V and 2 from J, leaving 9 bases between them. The CDR3 loop spans 13 amino acids. The CDR3 DNA sequence: TGCAGTGCTACAGGGTATCCTGGAAACACCATATATTTT. Translation: CSATGYPGNTIYF.

This chain's CDR3 is CAIGLAGGSPYNEQFF. The CDR3 region has the DNA TGTGCCATTGGACTAGCGGGAGGTTCCCCCTACAATGAGCAGTTCTTC. The genes are TRBV10-3 and TRBJ2-1; 14 bases agree with TRBD2. The CDR3 is 16 amino acids. The V gene's germline CDR1 is ENHRY and CDR2 SYGVKD. V was pared by 9 bases and J by 2 bases, with 6 bases of the junction left unmatched.

V usage is TRBV4-2 and J usage is TRBJ2-1; 7 bases line up with TRBD2. Unmatched junction bases numbered 5, after V lost 1 base and J lost 8 bases. CDR1 and CDR2 (germline): LGHNA, YNFKEQ. This CDR3 has 14 amino acids. CDR3 sequence reads: CASSQVREKHEQFF. CDR3 bases: TGTGCCAGCAGCCAAGTGCGGGAGAAACATGAGCAGTTCTTC.

This clonotype appeared many times. The chain recombines TRBV7-2 with TRBJ2-7; 10 bases match TRBD2. J was trimmed by 2 bases and V by 0 bases; bases with no gene match: 4. Germline assignment: CDR1 SGHTA and CDR2 FQGNSA. The CDR3 length is 16 residues. CDR3 coding DNA: TGTGCCAGCAGCTTAGCGGCTAGCGGGAGTCCCTACGAGCAGTACTTC. This sequence encodes CASSLAASGSPYEQYF.

The V and J genes are TRBV7-9 and TRBJ2-1, with D perhaps TRBD2 (6 bases). The V and J ends lost 7 bases and 3 bases respectively, with 16 bases between them. CDR1 is SEHNR and CDR2 is FQNEAQ in the germline V gene (reference sequence). The CDR3 loop spans 15 amino acids. The CDR3 sequence is CASIFSGADYNEQFF. The CDR3 bases are TGTGCCAGCATCTTTTCGGGAGCAGACTACAATGAGCAGTTCTTC.